This T cell receptor beta chain was retrieved from a study of cytotoxic CD8 clonotypes in ibrutinib-treated CLL. Study background: By median roughly 72 months, 12 had progressed and approximately 15 stayed remitted; responses had been 2 complete and around 24 partial. Response material was collected after a median about 11 months of treatment, range 6 to 36.

TCR beta libraries used about 2.1 micrograms of DNA from cryopreserved PBMCs. The CDR3 runs 15 residues. Germline V gene sequence: CDR1 SGHAT, CDR2 FQNNGV. V gave up 3 bases and J gave up 2 bases, with 14 bases separating them. Notes on the study in general: There were differences in sampling times between sustained-remission and progressing patients.

This table comes from immunoSEQ multiplex PCR, and its TCRdb copy is limited to in-frame clones, with some not included. The sample holds about 300,000 clones; 60% to 80% are singletons and the top ten take roughly 6%. This clone was seen only a few times. As yet, its antigen is unknown. The sample was PBMCs, taken at disease progression, from a patient treated with ibrutinib. V and J are TRBV11-2 and TRBJ2-7; D unresolved. The sequence came from a human donor with chronic lymphocytic leukemia. The CDR3 DNA follows: TGTGCCAGCAGCTTGGCTTGGGGATCCACCTACGAGCAGTACTTC. Protein sequence: CASSLAWGSTYEQYF.